The next 26 T cell receptor beta chains were all read from a single sample in a study of circulating tumor DNA in untreated peripheral T-cell lymphoma. Data came from immunoSEQ multiplex PCR; TCRdb stores just in-frame clones and leaves some out. Found here are about 8,900 clones, 65% to 85% of them singletons; the top ten hold 2% to 2.5%. Sequencing was performed on tumor tissue. The receptor set was obtained from a human donor with peripheral T-cell lymphoma.

The V and J genes are TRBV11-3 and TRBJ2-1, with 9 bases identical to TRBD2. Germline CDR1 SGHNT, CDR2 YENEEA. There are 16 residues in the CDR3. V lost 2 bases and J lost 1; bases outside the gene matches: 3. The CDR3 bases are TGTGCCAGCAGCTTATCTAGCGGGGTGTCCTACAATGAGCAGTTCTTC. This encodes CASSLSSGVSYNEQFF.

As for this clone: At one end, the junction sequence differs from germline, possibly due to a read error. The chain is built from TRBV6-1 and TRBJ2-7; D is uncertain. This CDR3 region has 15 residues. Germline CDR1 MNHNS, CDR2 SASEGT. In nucleotides, the CDR3 is TGTGCCATCAGTGAAGGTCAAAAAGCCGCCTACGAGCAGTACTTC. Protein: CAISEGQKAAYEQYF.

This clone was seen just once. This rearrangement joins TRBV11-3 to TRBJ2-2; D is undetermined. Trimming removed 7 bases from V and 0 bases from J, with 12 bases in between. The CDR3 consists of 15 residues. CDR1 is SGHNT, CDR2 YENEEA, per germline. The CDR3 is CASTLTAPNTGELFF. Here the CDR3 DNA reads TGTGCCAGCACCCTCACGGCCCCGAACACCGGGGAGCTGTTTTTT.

The V call is TRBV18, the J call TRBJ1-3; 9 bases align to TRBD1. Trimming cost V 3 bases and J 0 bases; bases outside gene matches: 6. Germline V gene lookup returns CDR1 KGHSH and CDR2 LQKENI. The length of the CDR3 is 17 residues. The CDR3 loop reads CASSPGQGFPSGNTIYF. DNA for the CDR3: TGTGCCAGCTCACCGGGACAGGGATTCCCCTCTGGAAACACCATATATTTT.

The chain links TRBV19 to TRBJ1-1, with TRBD1 matching over 8 bases. V shed 3 bases, J shed 4 bases, and the junction held 13 bases outside the gene matches. The CDR3 has 17 residues. Germline V lookup: CDR1 LNHDA, CDR2 SQIVND (reference sequence). CDR3 coding DNA: TGTGCCAGTAGTATCCTGGACAGGGCGATTCATATCACTGAAGCTTTCTTT. Protein: CASSILDRAIHITEAFF.

J is TRBJ2-1 and V is TRBV7-5. TRBV7-5 counts as a pseudogene. The CDR3 has 15 amino acids. The CDR3 spells CASSLETASMTEQFF. The CDR3 coding sequence is TGTGCCAGCAGCTTAGAGACCGCAAGTATGACTGAGCAGTTCTTC.

This rearrangement joins TRBV19 to TRBJ1-5; D uncertain. V was trimmed by 5 bases and J by 4 bases, leaving 24 bases between them. Germline V CDR1 and CDR2: LNHDA, SQIVND (reference sequence). The CDR3 is made up of 18 amino acids. The CDR3 region is CASSRSRPPNEQNQPQHF. The CDR3 nucleotides are TGTGCCAGTAGTCGTAGCAGGCCCCCTAACGAACAGAATCAGCCCCAGCATTTT.

This chain links TRBV10-2 with TRBJ2-5; either TRBD1 or TRBD2 may fit D (5 bases each). The ends were cut back, 3 bases at V and 5 bases at J, with 22 bases in the middle. Germline CDR1 reads WSHSY; CDR2 reads SAAADI. The CDR3 sequence is 17 residues long. The CDR3, as DNA: TGCGCCAGCAGTGACCCGAGGATTGGAGCCGAGGGGGAGACCCAGTACTTC. This codes for CASSDPRIGAEGETQYF.

The CDR3 DNA is TGTGCCAGCAGCACGGACAGGGAAGAGACCCAGTACTTC. Translated, it gives CASSTDREETQYF. The chain carries TRBV7-1 and TRBJ2-5, with 8 bases aligning to TRBD1. TRBV7-1 is an open reading frame, and its role is uncertain. The CDR3 contains 13 residues. The junction had 2 bases not matched to a gene; V was cut back by 5 bases and J by 3 bases.

The chain uses TRBV6-8 and TRBJ1-1, with D maybe TRBD1 (5 bases). Germline V CDR1 and CDR2: MNHGY, SAAAGT. The ends were cut back, 3 bases at V and 6 bases at J, with 14 bases in the middle. The CDR3 has 14 residues. Written as DNA, the CDR3 is TGTGCCAGCAGTTATAGGGGTATGGTATCTGAAGCTTTCTTT. This sequence encodes CASSYRGMVSEAFF.

This chain uses TRBV1 with TRBJ1-1; the table's D call TRBD1 went unverified against the DNA. TRBV1 is a pseudogene locus. CDR3 size: 17 residues. CDR3 sequence (DNA): TGCGCCAGCAGCCTCGACAGGGCTGGGGTAATGAACACTGAAGCTTTCTTT. Amino acids: CASSLDRAGVMNTEAFF.

The V and J genes are TRBV19 and TRBJ1-2; possible D gene TRBD1, 5 bases. The ends were cut back, 5 bases at V and 8 bases at J, with 21 bases in the middle. The CDR3 sequence is 15 residues long. Germline CDR1 is LNHDA and CDR2 is SQIVND (reference sequence). The CDR3 spells CASSLSSGTGYGYTF. Here the CDR3 DNA reads TGTGCCAGTAGTCTCTCCTCGGGGACGGGCTACGGCTACACCTTC.

The gene calls are TRBV30 and TRBJ2-7; D unclear. V was trimmed by 4 bases and J by 2 bases, leaving 12 bases between them. The CDR3 has 13 residues. Germline V lookup: CDR1 GTSNPN, CDR2 SVGIG (reference sequence). DNA of the CDR3: TGTGCCTGGAAATCCGAGGCTCCCTACGAGCAGTACTTC. This encodes CAWKSEAPYEQYF.

The CDR3 bases are TGCGCCAGCAGCCAACCCCTAACACGTCAGCCCCAGCATTTT. Amino acid sequence: CASSQPLTRQPQHF. This chain joins TRBV4-1 and TRBJ1-5, with D unclear. The CDR3 covers 14 residues. Germline V gene data show CDR1 as MGHRA and CDR2 as YSYEKL. V was cut by 2 bases and J by 6 bases, with 11 bases left in between.

Here the CDR3 reads CASSSYTGGLTDTQYF. CDR3 DNA: TGTGCCAGCAGCTCCTACACAGGGGGTCTAACAGATACGCAGTATTTT. The chain links TRBV11-3 to TRBJ2-3; 8 bases fit TRBD1. With 4 bases clipped from V and 3 bases from J, the junction kept 9 bases outside the gene matches. The CDR3 loop spans 16 amino acids. Germline values: CDR1 SGHNT, CDR2 YENEEA.

This clone occurred once. The gene calls are TRBV19 and TRBJ1-1; D perhaps matches TRBD1 (5 bases). V was cut by 7 bases and J by 4 bases, with 13 bases left in between. The CDR3 runs to 13 residues. In germline, CDR1 is LNHDA, CDR2 SQIVND (reference sequence). The CDR3 reads CASTYLGTTEAFF. The DNA for the CDR3 is TGTGCCAGTACCTACCTCGGGACCACTGAAGCTTTCTTT.

The CDR3 nucleotides read TGTGCCAGCAGCTTTCGGGACACTAATGAAAAACTGTTTTTT. As protein: CASSFRDTNEKLFF. The V gene is TRBV7-6, the J gene TRBJ1-4; D is perhaps TRBD1 (5 bases). This CDR3 is built from 14 residues. Trimming stripped 3 bases from V and 2 bases from J, with 7 bases between. CDR1 SGHVS and CDR2 FNYEAQ come from the germline V gene.

A remark on this clone: At one boundary the junction diverges from the germline segment, which might be a read error. The genes are TRBV6-8 and TRBJ1-3, with TRBD1 matching over 7 bases. The CDR3 is made up of 16 amino acids. The germline gives CDR1 MNHGY, CDR2 SAAAGT. CDR3 amino acids: CASSFSTGVSGNTIYF. The DNA of the CDR3 is TGTGCCAGCAGTTTCAGTACAGGGGTCTCTGGAAATACCATATATTTT.

By sample share, this clone is medium-sized (0.01 to 0.1%). This chain connects TRBV15 to TRBJ2-7, with D perhaps TRBD1 or TRBD2 (5 bases each). CDR3 length: 15 amino acids. Germline CDR1 and CDR2: LNHNV and YYDKDF (reference sequence). V gave up 4 bases and J gave up 5 bases, with 18 bases separating them. In DNA, the CDR3 is TGTGCCACCAGCACCGGGGCGATGGACGGGGACGAGCAGTACTTC. This translates into CATSTGAMDGDEQYF. Filled out from reference TRBV15 and TRBJ2-7, the complete variable domain reads DAMVIQNPRYQVTQFGKPVTLSCSQTLNHNVMYWYQQKSSQAPKLLFHYYDKDFNNEADTPDNFQSRRPNTSFCFLDIRSPGLGDTAMYLCATSTGAMDGDEQYFGPGTRLTVT.

This chain connects TRBV11-3 to TRBJ1-3, with D unclear. Per the germline V gene, CDR1 is SGHNT and CDR2 is YENEEA. The CDR3 is made up of 14 amino acids. V shed 4 bases and J shed 4 bases, with 11 bases lying between them. CDR3 in DNA: TGTGCCAGCAGCTCAACGTGGACGGGAAACACCATATATTTT. Translating gives CASSSTWTGNTIYF.

This chain links TRBV5-1 with TRBJ1-1, with a weak D call TRBD1 (6 bases). V lost 4 bases to trimming and J lost 0 bases, with 10 bases between them. From germline, CDR1 is SGHRS and CDR2 YFSETQ. The CDR3 has 14 amino acids. This chain's CDR3 is CASSVGHMNTEAFF. Written as DNA, the CDR3 is TGCGCCAGCAGCGTGGGACACATGAACACTGAAGCTTTCTTT.

On this clone itself: A junction end diverges from the germline sequence, so it may reflect a read error. The CDR3, as DNA: TGTGCCATCAGTGGACAGACCTACGAGCAGTACTTC. It translates to CAISGQTYEQYF. The gene calls are TRBV6-8 and TRBJ2-7; weak D call: TRBD1 (6 bases). From germline, CDR1 is MNHGY and CDR2 SAAAGT. This CDR3 comprises 12 residues.

CDR3 residues: CASAQGHDEQYF. CDR3 coding DNA: TGTGCTAGTGCCCAGGGGCACGACGAGCAGTACTTC. The V and J genes are TRBV12-5 and TRBJ2-7; maybe TRBD1 (6 bases). Trimming cost V 7 bases and J 5 bases, with 12 bases left between them. This CDR3 is built from 12 residues. CDR1 is LGHNT and CDR2 is FRNRAP in the germline V gene.

The genes are TRBV6-8 and TRBJ2-5; 7 bases are a match to TRBD2. The CDR3 is made up of 17 amino acids. CDR1 and CDR2 from the germline V gene are MNHGY and SAAAGT. Trimming at V came to 2 bases and at J to 4 bases, leaving 13 bases not matched to a gene. The CDR3 here is CASSYNRLLANRETQYF. CDR3 nucleotide sequence: TGTGCCAGCAGTTACAATCGCCTACTAGCGAATAGAGAGACCCAGTACTTC.

The chain recombines TRBV29-1 with TRBJ1-1; TRBD1 aligns across 10 bases. In germline, CDR1 is SQVTM, CDR2 ANQGSEA. V trimming: 7 bases; J trimming: 5 bases; junction bases outside the gene matches: 7. This CDR3 has 13 amino acids. As DNA, the CDR3 is TGCAGCGCCTCCGGACAGGGGGTAACTGAAGCTTTCTTT. The encoded protein is CSASGQGVTEAFF. The entire variable domain, with the rest obtained from reference TRBV29-1 and TRBJ1-1, is as follows: SAVISQKPSRDICQRGTSLTIQCQVDSQVTMMFWYRQQPGQSLTLIATANQGSEATYESGFVIDKFPISRPNLTFSTLTVSNMSPEDSSIYLCSASGQGVTEAFFGQGTRLTVV.

The V and J genes are TRBV19 and TRBJ1-5; D is undetermined. CDR1 and CDR2 from the germline V gene are LNHDA and SQIVND (reference sequence). This CDR3 has 12 amino acids. V lost 3 bases and J lost 6, with 6 bases in between. The CDR3 DNA is TGTGCCAGTAGTATGGCCGGTCAGCCCCAGCATTTT. Amino acid sequence: CASSMAGQPQHF.